This TCR beta chain derives from a study of blood T cell repertoires in COVID-19. Study-wide background: Acute and convalescent COVID-19 samples came from the United States, Italy and Spain. PBMCs, B-cell-depleted T cells, or T cells provided the cDNA or gDNA that made up the material.

This CDR3 comprises 17 residues. Germline lookup yields CDR1 SGHKS and CDR2 YYEKEE (reference sequence). V lost 4 bases and J lost 2; bases outside the gene matches: 12. In the original processing: Amplification of reference gene primers was used by the study to estimate nucleated cell counts. Profiled with immunoSEQ multiplex PCR; TCRdb holds only in-frame clones, not every one. For V, J and clone size, that table is used; D and trimming come from the DNA. Among over 10,000 clones, 90% were seen once, and the ten largest hold under 25%. The chain recombines TRBV5-5 with TRBJ2-1, with TRBD1 matching 7 bases. The origin of this receptor is a human donor with active COVID-19. The donor label of this sample is uncertain. The specimen was peripheral blood. The chain's CDR3 is CASSRRGTDRTYNEQFF. The CDR3 DNA reads as TGTGCCAGCAGCCGAAGAGGCACGGACAGGACCTACAATGAGCAGTTCTTC. Together with reference TRBV5-5 and TRBJ2-1, the CDR3 gives the full variable domain: DAGVTQSPTHLIKTRGQQVTLRCSPISGHKSVSWYQQVLGQGPQFIFQYYEKEERGRGNFPDRFSARQFPNYSSELNVNALLLGDSALYLCASSRRGTDRTYNEQFFGPGTRLTVL.